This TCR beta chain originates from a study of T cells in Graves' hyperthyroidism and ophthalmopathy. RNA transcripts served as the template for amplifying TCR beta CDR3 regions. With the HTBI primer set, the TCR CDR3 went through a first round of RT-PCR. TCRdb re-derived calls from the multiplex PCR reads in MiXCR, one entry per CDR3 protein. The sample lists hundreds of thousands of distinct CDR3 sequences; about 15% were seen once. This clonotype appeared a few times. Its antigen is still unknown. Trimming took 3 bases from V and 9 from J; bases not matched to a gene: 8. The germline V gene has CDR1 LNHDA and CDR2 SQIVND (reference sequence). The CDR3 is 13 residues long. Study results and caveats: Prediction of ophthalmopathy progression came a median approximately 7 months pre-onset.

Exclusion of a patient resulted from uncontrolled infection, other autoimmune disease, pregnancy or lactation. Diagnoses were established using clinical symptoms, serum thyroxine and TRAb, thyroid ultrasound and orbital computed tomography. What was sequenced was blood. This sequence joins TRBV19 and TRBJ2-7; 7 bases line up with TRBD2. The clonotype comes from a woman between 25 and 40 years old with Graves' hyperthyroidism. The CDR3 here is CASSIQRGFAQYF. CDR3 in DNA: TGTGCCAGTAGTATCCAGCGGGGCTTCGCGCAGTACTTC.